These 19 T cell receptor beta chains were all obtained from the same sample, sequenced in a study of molecular identifiers for immune sequencing clone quantification. TCRdb ran MiXCR on the PCR reads and lists one entry per CDR3 protein. The sample gives 15,000 to 25,000 distinct CDR3 sequences, about a fifth of which show up once; 5% to 7% is in the top ten. Source material: naive CD8+ T cells from blood, with Jurkat cell RNA spiked in. Subset noted: FACS-sorted CD8+CD4-CCR7+CD45RA+ naive T cells. The receptors originated from a human donor in good health. Some libraries in this study had Jurkat cell RNA spiked in.

The table lists this clonotype with a few counts. The genes are TRBV21-1 and TRBJ2-7; the D segment call TRBD1 is taken from the table without a DNA check. TRBV21-1 is a recognized pseudogene. The CDR3 spans 19 residues. Written as DNA, the CDR3 is TGTGCCAGCAGCAAAGTCGGACCGGGACAGGGGACCAGCTCCTACGAGCAGTACTTC. Amino acid sequence: CASSKVGPGQGTSSYEQYF.

There are many counts of this clonotype. The chain is built from TRBV9 and TRBJ2-7, with D unresolved. Trimming took off 4 bases at V and 0 bases at J, with 11 bases between the two ends. Per the germline V gene, CDR1 is SGDLS and CDR2 is YYNGEE. This CDR3 region has 14 residues. The CDR3 here is CASSPLPGSYEQYF. The DNA of the CDR3 is TGTGCCAGCAGCCCCCTTCCGGGCTCCTACGAGCAGTACTTC.

This clonotype counts as medium-sized. The chain recombines TRBV9 with TRBJ2-5; D gene uncertain. This CDR3 spans 13 amino acids. Germline CDR1 SGDLS, CDR2 YYNGEE. V lost 0 bases, J lost 1 base, and 4 bases lay in between. The CDR3 protein is CASSVGGQETQYF. DNA of the CDR3: TGTGCCAGCAGCGTAGGAGGCCAAGAGACCCAGTACTTC.

Comments on this clonotype: A much larger clone is a single base away; this may be a read error. V and J are TRBV5-1 and TRBJ2-3, with D unresolved. Germline V gives CDR1 SGHRS, CDR2 YFSETQ. Trimming left V 1 base short and J 0 bases short, with 9 bases between. The CDR3 contains 15 residues. The CDR3, as DNA: TGCGCCAGCAGCTTGTCGTACAGCAGCACAGATACGCAGTATTTT. Translated, it gives CASSLSYSSTDTQYF.

Notes on this clonotype: A much larger clone differs from this one at a single base, so this may be a read error. This chain links TRBV20-1 with TRBJ2-7; weak D call: TRBD1 (5 bases). The CDR3 contains 13 residues. The germline V gene has CDR1 DFQATT and CDR2 SNEGSKA (reference sequence). The CDR3 bases are TGCAGTGCTGGAGAGGACATCCCCTACGAGCAGTACTTC. Translation gives CSAGEDIPYEQYF.

In its sample, this clonotype was seen many times. J is TRBJ2-4 and V is TRBV28; D gene uncertain. V gave up 3 bases and J gave up 6 bases, with 12 bases separating them. The CDR3 is 14 amino acids. Germline CDR1 MDHEN, CDR2 SYDVKM. The CDR3 region is CASSFPVPTNIQYF. The CDR3 DNA is TGTGCCAGCAGTTTCCCCGTCCCCACAAACATTCAGTACTTC. Filled out from reference TRBV28 and TRBJ2-4, the complete variable domain reads DVKVTQSSRYLVKRTGEKVFLECVQDMDHENMFWYRQDPGLGLRLIYFSYDVKMKEKGDIPEGYSVSREKKERFSLILESASTNQTSMYLCASSFPVPTNIQYFGAGTRLSVL.

Judged by abundance, this clonotype is medium-sized (0.01 to 0.1%). This chain connects TRBV20-1 to TRBJ2-7; D ambiguous. CDR1 is DFQATT and CDR2 is SNEGSKA in the germline V gene (reference sequence). Trimming stripped 5 bases from V and 2 bases from J, with 13 bases between. This CDR3 has 13 residues. The CDR3 nucleotides are TGCAGTGCTGGCCTCCCAGATACCTACGAGCAGTACTTC. Its translation: CSAGLPDTYEQYF.

This clonotype is categorized as medium-sized. The chain recombines TRBV7-2 with TRBJ2-7, with D hard to call. Trimming removed 1 base at V and 7 bases at J, with 11 bases between. Germline CDR1 SGHTA, CDR2 FQGNSA. This CDR3 region has 13 residues. The CDR3 bases are TGTGCCAGCAGCTTAGATTTGGGATGGGAGCAGTACTTC. It is translated as CASSLDLGWEQYF.

By share of the sample, this clonotype is medium-sized (0.01 to 0.1%). The CDR3 is CSVVPPWDKITEAFF. The DNA of the CDR3 is TGCAGCGTTGTCCCCCCGTGGGACAAGATCACTGAAGCTTTCTTT. The chain employs TRBV29-1 and TRBJ1-1; D might be TRBD1 (6 bases). The CDR3 runs to 15 residues. Trimming left V 4 bases short and J 4 bases short, with 19 bases between. From germline, CDR1 is SQVTM and CDR2 ANQGSEA. Full variable domain (missing parts from reference TRBV29-1 and TRBJ1-1): SAVISQKPSRDICQRGTSLTIQCQVDSQVTMMFWYRQQPGQSLTLIATANQGSEATYESGFVIDKFPISRPNLTFSTLTVSNMSPEDSSIYLCSVVPPWDKITEAFFGQGTRLTVV.

This clonotype was observed at least ten times. This chain uses TRBV7-8 with TRBJ2-1; no firm D call. V was pared by 2 bases and J by 6 bases, with 5 bases between. The CDR3 consists of 12 residues. Germline V gives CDR1 SGHVS, CDR2 FQNEAQ. CDR3 amino acids: CASSLWPNEQFF. For the CDR3, the DNA is TGTGCCAGCAGCTTATGGCCCAATGAGCAGTTCTTC.

Of note for this clonotype: Given a much more abundant clone one base away, this may be a read error. The chain's CDR3 is CASRLAQDNEQFF. Here the CDR3 DNA reads TGTGCCAGCAGATTGGCACAGGACAATGAGCAGTTCTTC. The chain is built from TRBV6-5 and TRBJ2-1, with D possibly TRBD1 on 5 matching bases. Trimming took off 6 bases at V and 5 bases at J, with 11 bases between the two ends. CDR3 length: 13 residues. Looked up from germline, CDR1 is MNHEY and CDR2 is SVGAGI.

In its sample, this clonotype is medium-sized. The chain employs TRBV9 and TRBJ1-3; D is perhaps TRBD1 (5 bases). Trimming took off 3 bases at V and 1 base at J, with 17 bases between the two ends. This CDR3 is 17 amino acids long. Germline CDR1 SGDLS, CDR2 YYNGEE. The CDR3 region is CASSAHPGRASGNTIYF. CDR3 nucleotide sequence: TGTGCCAGCAGCGCCCACCCCGGCAGGGCTTCTGGAAACACCATATATTTT. Looking up the rest from reference TRBV9 and TRBJ1-3 gives the full variable domain: DSGVTQTPKHLITATGQRVTLRCSPRSGDLSVYWYQQSLDQGLQFLIQYYNGEERAKGNILERFSAQQFPDLHSELNLSSLELGDSALYFCASSAHPGRASGNTIYFGEGSWLTVV.

This clonotype was counted ten times or more. The V and J genes are TRBV19 and TRBJ2-7; 9 bases are a match to TRBD2. CDR3 length: 16 amino acids. The V gene's germline CDR1 is LNHDA and CDR2 SQIVND (reference sequence). J was trimmed by 9 bases and V by 3 bases; bases with no gene match: 15. CDR3 in amino acids: CASSILAGSNQVVQYF. The CDR3 DNA reads TGTGCCAGTAGTATCCTAGCGGGATCTAATCAAGTGGTGCAGTACTTC.

This clonotype is labeled medium-sized. The CDR3 loop is CAIATAGEQFF. CDR3 in DNA: TGTGCCATTGCGACGGCGGGTGAGCAGTTCTTC. This sequence joins TRBV7-9 and TRBJ2-1, with a weak D call TRBD2 (5 bases). CDR3 length: 11 residues. The V and J ends lost 10 bases and 9 bases respectively, with 13 bases between them. Germline V CDR1 and CDR2: SEHNR, FQNEAQ (reference sequence).

This clonotype was seen a handful of times. CDR3 nucleotide sequence: TGTGCCAGTAGTATCTGGGGGATGGATGAGACCCAGTACTTC. Protein: CASSIWGMDETQYF. The gene calls are TRBV19 and TRBJ2-5; D may be TRBD1 or TRBD2 (5 bases each). V was clipped by 3 bases and J by 5 bases, with 13 bases between them. This CDR3 is 14 amino acids long. Germline-derived CDR1 and CDR2 are LNHDA and SQIVND (reference sequence).

The chain has TRBV7-8 and TRBJ2-2; 12 bases match TRBD2. Trimming cost V 1 base and J 3 bases; bases outside gene matches: 6. Germline-derived CDR1 and CDR2 are SGHVS and FQNEAQ. The CDR3 has 18 residues. CDR3 residues: CASSLDLAGGEYTGELFF. As DNA, the CDR3 is TGTGCCAGCAGCTTAGATCTAGCGGGAGGGGAGTACACCGGGGAGCTGTTTTTT.

This clonotype was counted between two and nine times. The J gene is TRBJ1-2, the V gene TRBV28, with TRBD1 identical over 8 bases. The germline V gene has CDR1 MDHEN and CDR2 SYDVKM. V was pared by 6 bases and J by 6 bases, with 3 bases of the junction left unmatched. The CDR3 covers 12 residues. The CDR3 here is CASSTQGDGYTF. DNA of the CDR3: TGTGCCAGCAGCACACAGGGGGATGGCTACACCTTC.

This clonotype has ten or more counts. This rearrangement joins TRBV7-9 to TRBJ2-7; 10 bases match TRBD1. V lost 5 bases, J lost 0 bases, and 4 bases stayed unmatched. Germline-derived CDR1 and CDR2 are SEHNR and FQNEAQ (reference sequence). There are 15 residues in the CDR3. CDR3 DNA sequence: TGTGCCAGCAGCCCCCGGGACAGGGGCTCCTACGAGCAGTACTTC. This sequence encodes CASSPRDRGSYEQYF.

Concerning this clonotype: A much larger clonotype is one base distant, so this may be a read error. The chain is built from TRBV12-3 or TRBV12-4 and TRBJ2-7; D gene uncertain. The CDR3 runs 13 residues. CDR3 DNA: TGTGCCAGCAGCGTAGGGCCCTCCTACGAGCAGCACTTC. Encoded protein: CASSVGPSYEQHF.